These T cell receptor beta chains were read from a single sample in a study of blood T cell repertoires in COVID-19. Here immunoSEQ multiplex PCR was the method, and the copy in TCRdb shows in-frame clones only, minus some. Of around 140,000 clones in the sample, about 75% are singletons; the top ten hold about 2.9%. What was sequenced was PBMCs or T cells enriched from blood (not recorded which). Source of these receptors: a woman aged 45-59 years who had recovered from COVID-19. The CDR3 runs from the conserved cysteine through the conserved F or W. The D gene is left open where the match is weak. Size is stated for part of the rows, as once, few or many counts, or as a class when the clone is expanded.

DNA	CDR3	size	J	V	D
TGTGCCAGCAGCCCGATAGCGGGGGGGCCGAGGAATGAGCAGTTCTTC	CASSPIAGGPRNEQFF	-	TRBJ2-1	TRBV7-2	TRBD2
TGTGCCAGCAGCCTTCTAGCGGGAGGTTCGAAAAACATTCAGTACTTC	CASSLLAGGSKNIQYF	-	TRBJ2-4	TRBV28	TRBD2
TGTGCCAGCAGTGAAGTCAGCGGCCCCTACGAGCAGTACTTC	CASSEVSGPYEQYF	-	TRBJ2-7	TRBV2	-
TGTGCCAGCCAACGACAGGGTACACACAATGAGCAGTTCTTC	CASQRQGTHNEQFF	-	TRBJ2-1	TRBV6-5	TRBD1
TGTGCCAGCAGTCGGACAGGGGCGGAGGGCAAAAACATTCAGTACTTC	CASSRTGAEGKNIQYF	-	TRBJ2-4	TRBV2	TRBD1
TGTGCCAGCAAGGAACAGGGTTTCCTCTATGGCTACACCTTC	CASKEQGFLYGYTF	-	TRBJ1-2	TRBV7-2	-
TGCGCCAGCAGCTTGGGGGGACAGGGGAGAAAAGAGACCCAGTACTTC	CASSLGGQGRKETQYF	once	TRBJ2-5	TRBV5-1	TRBD1
TGCGCCAGCAGCCAGACGGAAGAGGGAGCCTCCGGAGCAGATACGCAGTATTTT	CASSQTEEGASGADTQYF	few	TRBJ2-3	TRBV4-1	-
TGTGCCAGCAGCTTGAGGCGGGAAGGAAACACCATATATTTT	CASSLRREGNTIYF	-	TRBJ1-3	TRBV5-8	-
TGTGCCAGCAGCCCTGGGACAGGGAAAGAAGCTTTCTTT	CASSPGTGKEAFF	-	TRBJ1-1	TRBV3-1/TRBV3-2	TRBD1
TGTGCCAGCAGCCCCGTGTATAGCTCCTACAATGAGCAGTTCTTC	CASSPVYSSYNEQFF	-	TRBJ2-1	TRBV3-1/TRBV3-2	-
TGCAGCGTTGAGGCGGGGAGGCTCCACGAGCAGTACTTC	CSVEAGRLHEQYF	-	TRBJ2-7	TRBV29-1	-
TGTGCTAGCAGCTTAGGCCAGGGAAAGACCCAGTACTTC	CASSLGQGKTQYF	-	TRBJ2-5	TRBV7-7	-
TGTGCCAGCAGCAGGGACAGGGGAACTGAAGCTTTCTTT	CASSRDRGTEAFF	-	TRBJ1-1	TRBV7-8	TRBD1
TGTGCCTCCGGCGGGCCCTTGGATGGCTACACCTTC	CASGGPLDGYTF	-	TRBJ1-2	TRBV19	-
TGCGCCAGCAGCTTATTACCGACTGTGGGTAGTAACTATGGCTACACCTTC	CASSLLPTVGSNYGYTF	once	TRBJ1-2	TRBV5-1	-
TGTGCTAGTGGGAGTGGACAGGGAAGCTCCTACAATGAGCAGTTCTTC	CASGSGQGSSYNEQFF	-	TRBJ2-1	TRBV12-5	TRBD1
TGTGCCAGCAGTTACAGGGGAGGTCAGCCCCAGCATTTT	CASSYRGGQPQHF	-	TRBJ1-5	TRBV6-2/TRBV6-3	-
TGTGCCAGCCACCCTTGGGGGGGGACTGAAAAACTGTTTTTT	CASHPWGGTEKLFF	-	TRBJ1-4	TRBV28	-
TGTGCCAGTACAACCTCAGCGGCGGGTATTCTGTACTTC	CASTTSAAGILYF	-	TRBJ2-7	TRBV19	-
TGTGCCAGCAGCAGGATACAGGGACCCTACACCTTC	CASSRIQGPYTF	-	TRBJ1-2	TRBV5-6	-
TGTGCCAGCAGCCCCCCGCCGACAGGGGTGGGATATGGCTACACCTTC	CASSPPPTGVGYGYTF	-	TRBJ1-2	TRBV7-2	TRBD1
TGTGCCAGCAGTCCACAATCGGGACAGGGAACACAAGAGACCCAGTACTTC	CASSPQSGQGTQETQYF	-	TRBJ2-5	TRBV28	TRBD1
TGTGCCAGCAGTATAGCAAGCGGGAGTGGCTCAGATACGCAGTATTTT	CASSIASGSGSDTQYF	-	TRBJ2-3	TRBV28	TRBD2
TGTGCCAGCAGCTTAGAACGGACTAGCGTTTACAATGAGCAGTTCTTC	CASSLERTSVYNEQFF	-	TRBJ2-1	TRBV7-8	TRBD2
TGCGGGTCCGCTCGGGGTGAGACCCAGTACTTC	CGSARGETQYF	-	TRBJ2-5	TRBV20-1	-
TGTGCCAGCAAATACAGAAATAGCAATCAGCCCCAGCATTTT	CASKYRNSNQPQHF	-	TRBJ1-5	TRBV2	-
TGTGCCAGCAGTTACCGGCAGGGATATGGCTACACCTTC	CASSYRQGYGYTF	few	TRBJ1-2	TRBV6-5	-
TGCGCCAGCAGCTTGGCAGGGATCGGTCAGCCCCAGCATTTT	CASSLAGIGQPQHF	-	TRBJ1-5	TRBV5-1	-
TGTGCCAGCAGGCAGGGAGGCGGAAACACCATATATTTT	CASRQGGGNTIYF	-	TRBJ1-3	TRBV12-3/TRBV12-4	-
TGTGCCAGCAGTTCCTTACAGGGGAGTAGAAATACGCAGTATTTT	CASSSLQGSRNTQYF	-	TRBJ2-3	TRBV28	TRBD1
TGCGCCAGCAGTTCGGGACAGGGGAAGGACGAGCAGTACTTC	CASSSGQGKDEQYF	-	TRBJ2-7	TRBV5-1	TRBD1
TGTGCCAGCAGCTTAGATGGTTTTAGCGGGGGGGCCTACAATGAGCAGTTCTTC	CASSLDGFSGGAYNEQFF	-	TRBJ2-1	TRBV11-3	TRBD2
TGTGCCATGAGCGGACGGAGTAACTATGGCTACACCTTC	CAMSGRSNYGYTF	-	TRBJ1-2	TRBV24-1	-
TGCGCCAGCAGCTTATCAGGGGGCAATCAGCCCCAGCATTTT	CASSLSGGNQPQHF	-	TRBJ1-5	TRBV5-1	-
TGTGCCAGCAGCTCGAGAGAGGCCTCCTACGAGCAGTACTTC	CASSSREASYEQYF	-	TRBJ2-7	TRBV7-8	-
TGTGCCAGCAGCGTAGATGGGAGGGCCTCCATATATTTT	CASSVDGRASIYF	few	TRBJ1-3	TRBV9	-
TGTGCCAGTAGCGGGAAGGTGGGCTATGGAAGCAATGAGCAGTTCTTC	CASSGKVGYGSNEQFF	-	TRBJ2-1	TRBV19	-
TGTGCCAGCAGCTACAGGGGTATGGGAGATACGCAGTATTTT	CASSYRGMGDTQYF	-	TRBJ2-3	TRBV9	TRBD1
TGTGCCAGCAGCACCCTCTCTAGCGGGAGGGCCCTCTTGTACACCGGGGAGCTGTTTTTT	CASSTLSSGRALLYTGELFF	-	TRBJ2-2	TRBV21-1	-
TGTGCCACCAGCAGAGATGCGAAAAACATTCAGTACTTC	CATSRDAKNIQYF	-	TRBJ2-4	TRBV15	-
TGTGCCAGCAGTTACTCGGCAGGGGTGTACACTGAAGCTTTCTTT	CASSYSAGVYTEAFF	-	TRBJ1-1	TRBV6-5	-
TGTGCCAGCGCCAAATACAGGGGGCCGACCTACGAGCAGTACTTC	CASAKYRGPTYEQYF	-	TRBJ2-7	TRBV5-4	TRBD1
TGCAGTGCTAGTACCTGGCTAGCGGGACAGGTCGTGCAGTTCTTC	CSASTWLAGQVVQFF	-	TRBJ2-1	TRBV20-1	-
TGTGCCAGCAGTTTAAGGACTAGCGGAAGATGGCATACGCAGTATTTT	CASSLRTSGRWHTQYF	once	TRBJ2-3	TRBV27	TRBD2
TGTGCCAGCAGTTACAGAGACATGAACACTGAAGCTTTCTTT	CASSYRDMNTEAFF	-	TRBJ1-1	TRBV6-5	-
TGTGCCAGCAGCACCACTAGCGGTGCCTACAATGAGCAGTTCTTC	CASSTTSGAYNEQFF	-	TRBJ2-1	TRBV7-3	TRBD2
TGTGCCAGCAGTGACCCGCGGCAGGGGGTGGGGTCTGAACTGTTTTTT	CASSDPRQGVGSELFF	-	TRBJ1-4	TRBV6-2/TRBV6-3	TRBD1
TGCAGCGCATCGGCGCAGGGGCGTCAAGGGGCTTTCTTT	CSASAQGRQGAFF	-	TRBJ1-1	TRBV29-1	-
TGTGCCAGCGGGTCCCCGGGAAGAGCGAGCGATGAGCAGTTCTTC	CASGSPGRASDEQFF	few	TRBJ2-1	TRBV28	-
TGCGCCAGCAGCTTGATCGGGGGGACCACTGAAGCTTTCTTT	CASSLIGGTTEAFF	-	TRBJ1-1	TRBV5-1	-
TGTGCCACCCGCACTAGTAAACGCGAGCAGTACTTC	CATRTSKREQYF	-	TRBJ2-7	TRBV28	-
TGTGCCAGCAGTTTTGGGGTGCGGGGAACCGGGGAGCTGTTTTTT	CASSFGVRGTGELFF	-	TRBJ2-2	TRBV27	-
TGTGCCAGCACCCTGGGACAGGGGCTATCCGGGGAGCTGTTTTTT	CASTLGQGLSGELFF	-	TRBJ2-2	TRBV11-2	TRBD1
TGTGCCAGCAGCGTCACTAGCGGGGAGGGGTACGAGCAGTACTTC	CASSVTSGEGYEQYF	once	TRBJ2-7	TRBV9	TRBD2
TGTGCCAGCAGGACGGGGTTCTCAGGGGCCAACGTCCTGACTTTC	CASRTGFSGANVLTF	-	TRBJ2-6	TRBV6-5	-